The source of this T cell receptor beta chain is a study of shared clonotypes between healthy human individuals. The overall study: A donor's plate count was three for CD4 naive and three for CD4 memory; CD8 naive had two and CD8 memory one. Overall study results and limits: An anticipated effect of sequencing depth on clonotype sharing among donors was recognized.

Sequenced by immunoSEQ multiplex PCR; TCRdb stores in-frame clones only, minus some. The sample comprises roughly 2.2 million clones, 85% to 95% of which are singletons, and 0.37% rests with the top ten. This clone was found a few times. Its target is not known. Germline lookup yields CDR1 LNHDA and CDR2 SQIVND (reference sequence). CDR3 length equals 12 residues. V was clipped by 3 bases and J by 6 bases, with 8 bases between them. The sequence was collected from a man between 18 and 29 years old in good health. Some clones in this sample may be carry-over from other donors' samples. Sequences were obtained from naive CD4+ T cells from PBMCs. Subset noted: CD45RA+ positively selected. The rearrangement links TRBV19 to TRBJ1-2; D is unresolved. The CDR3, as DNA: TGTGCCAGTAGTATGTCGGGTCATGGCTACACCTTC. Amino acid sequence: CASSMSGHGYTF.